This entry lists 19 T cell receptor beta chains sequenced from one sample in a study of lung T cells in sarcoidosis with Löfgren's syndrome. TCRdb itself ran the reads through MiXCR, one entry per CDR3 protein. This sample yields some 65,000 distinct CDR3 sequences, of which 21% are seen a single time; 2.3% belongs to the top ten. The sequenced sample consisted of CD4+ T cells from PBMCs. Every receptor here comes from a human donor with sarcoidosis (Löfgren's syndrome or another form), or a control subject (not recorded which).

This clonotype was detected a few times. The gene calls are TRBV29-1 and TRBJ2-1, with TRBD2 matching over 10 bases. Trimming removed 7 bases from V and 13 bases from J; junction bases left unmatched: 4. The CDR3 is 10 amino acids. Germline CDR1 and CDR2: SQVTM and ANQGSEA. The CDR3 DNA follows: TGCAGCGCCGGGACTAGCGCTCAGTTCTTC. This codes for CSAGTSAQFF.

In this sample, this clonotype is medium-sized. V gene TRBV6-2 or TRBV6-3 combines with J gene TRBJ2-7; either TRBD1 or TRBD2 may supply D (5 bases each). Trimming took 2 bases from V and 3 from J, leaving 8 bases between them. The CDR3 contains 13 residues. The germline CDR1 and CDR2 sequences are MNHEY and SVGEGT. In nucleotides, the CDR3 is TGTGCCAGCAGTTACATTGGGGGCTACGAGCAGTACGTC. Its protein product is CASSYIGGYEQYV.

This clonotype was observed at least ten times. The V call is TRBV6-1, the J call TRBJ2-1, with no clear D. V dropped 1 base and J dropped 3 bases, with 7 bases sitting between them. The germline CDR1 and CDR2 sequences are MNHNS and SASEGT. The CDR3 contains 14 residues. CDR3 in amino acids: CASSEEGSYNEQFF. CDR3 sequence (DNA): TGTGCCAGCAGTGAAGAGGGCAGCTACAATGAGCAGTTCTTC.

This clonotype showed up many times. This sequence joins TRBV20-1 and TRBJ2-1; 7 positions match TRBD2. This CDR3 comprises 14 residues. The ends lost 2 bases at V and 7 bases at J; junction bases unmatched: 8. The germline gives CDR1 DFQATT, CDR2 SNEGSKA (reference sequence). The CDR3 sequence: CSARSGTMTNEQFF. Here the CDR3 DNA reads TGCAGTGCTAGATCCGGGACTATGACAAATGAGCAGTTCTTC.

The chain links TRBV9 to TRBJ2-1; no clear D. Trimming shortened V by 5 bases and J by 6 bases, and 18 bases separated the two germline ends. The CDR3 sequence is 15 residues long. The germline gives CDR1 SGDLS, CDR2 YYNGEE. As DNA, the CDR3 is TGTGCCAGCAGTTTTAAGCCCTCCGCCGGCAATGAGCAGTTCTTC. Translating it yields CASSFKPSAGNEQFF.

This clonotype showed up just a few times. The chain employs TRBV10-3 and TRBJ2-1, with a tentative D call TRBD2 (6 bases). The V gene lost 6 bases and the J gene lost 4 bases, with 16 bases spanning the gap. Germline V gives CDR1 ENHRY, CDR2 SYGVKD. This CDR3 is built from 15 residues. Here the CDR3 reads CAIRDRDSFYNEQFF. Written as DNA, the CDR3 is TGTGCCATCAGAGACCGGGACTCGTTTTACAATGAGCAGTTCTTC.

This clonotype was recorded many times. The V gene is TRBV5-4, the J gene TRBJ2-3, with TRBD1 matching 9 bases. The junction had 8 bases not matched to a gene; V was cut back by 3 bases and J by 0 bases. The CDR3 runs to 17 residues. CDR1 and CDR2 from the germline V gene are SGHNT and YYREEE (reference sequence). CDR3 sequence (DNA): TGTGCCAGCAGCTCCACTCCGACAGGGGGTAGCACAGATACGCAGTATTTT. It encodes CASSSTPTGGSTDTQYF.

This clonotype was picked up many times. CDR3 nucleotide sequence: TGTGCCGGTCGGACAGGGTCGAATTCACCCCTCCACTTT. This translates into CAGRTGSNSPLHF. The gene calls are TRBV6-1 and TRBJ1-6; 8 bases fit TRBD1. The CDR3 is 13 amino acids. The V gene's germline CDR1 is MNHNS and CDR2 SASEGT. Trimming at V came to 11 bases and at J to 7 bases, leaving 7 bases not matched to a gene.

This clonotype was recorded a few times. The chain links TRBV2 to TRBJ1-6, with 7 positions matching TRBD1. The ends lost 9 bases at V and 9 bases at J; junction bases unmatched: 11. This CDR3 region has 14 residues. Per germline, CDR1 SNHLY and CDR2 FYNNEI. Written as DNA, the CDR3 is TGTGCCAGTGGTAATCAGGGGGGAATTTCACCCCTCCACTTT. This sequence encodes CASGNQGGISPLHF. The full variable domain, with the rest looked up from reference TRBV2 and TRBJ1-6, is EPEVTQTPSHQVTQMGQEVILRCVPISNHLYFYWYRQILGQKVEFLVSFYNNEISEKSEIFDDQFSVERPDGSNFTLKIRSTKLEDSAMYFCASGNQGGISPLHFGNGTRLTVT.

DNA for the CDR3: TGTGCCAGTAACGGTCGGGGAAAAATCAATGAGCAGTTCTTC. The encoded protein is CASNGRGKINEQFF. The chain links TRBV19 to TRBJ2-1, with D maybe TRBD2 (5 bases). Germline values: CDR1 LNHDA, CDR2 SQIVND (reference sequence). The CDR3 sequence is 14 residues long. V was clipped by 7 bases and J by 6 bases, with 16 bases between them.

The V and J genes are TRBV19 and TRBJ2-2, with a weak D call TRBD1 (7 bases). Deletions cut 5 bases from V and 6 bases from J, with 13 bases between. This CDR3 region has 14 residues. The germline V gene encodes CDR1 LNHDA and CDR2 SQIVND (reference sequence). CDR3 in DNA: TGTGCCAGTAGTCCAGGGGGGACCGCCGGGGAGCTGTTTTTT. Its protein is CASSPGGTAGELFF.

Ten or more counts support this clonotype. The rearrangement links TRBV28 to TRBJ2-6; unclear D gene. This CDR3 spans 14 amino acids. CDR1 is MDHEN and CDR2 is SYDVKM in the germline V gene. V lost 5 bases and J 2 bases, leaving 7 bases between the germline ends. DNA for the CDR3: TGTGCCAGCAGTCGTATGGCTGGGGCCAACGTCCTGACTTTC. Encoded protein: CASSRMAGANVLTF.

This clonotype was observed many times. The chain has TRBV28 and TRBJ2-5, with a weak D call TRBD2 (5 bases). The CDR3 totals 15 residues. V was pared by 6 bases and J by 3 bases, with 17 bases between. Germline CDR1 reads MDHEN; CDR2 reads SYDVKM. CDR3: CASSQSLRVKETQYF. The DNA of the CDR3 is TGTGCCAGCAGCCAATCTTTGAGGGTAAAAGAGACCCAGTACTTC.

The table lists this clonotype with many counts. The chain is built from TRBV6-6 and TRBJ2-7; 11 nucleotides line up with TRBD2. The CDR3 loop spans 15 amino acids. V was pared by 0 bases and J by 5 bases, with 3 bases of the junction left unmatched. Germline V gene lookup returns CDR1 MNHNY and CDR2 SVGAGI (reference sequence). The CDR3 is CASSYSLAGGDEQYF. DNA of the CDR3: TGTGCCAGCAGTTACTCCCTAGCGGGAGGTGACGAGCAGTACTTC.

This chain connects TRBV7-9 to TRBJ1-1; possible D gene TRBD1, 5 bases. The CDR3 is 15 residues long. Germline V gives CDR1 SEHNR, CDR2 FQNEAQ (reference sequence). Trimming took off 1 base at V and 2 bases at J, with 11 bases between the two ends. The CDR3 bases are TGTGCCAGCAGCTTAGTGAGGGGCGCAAACACTGAAGCTTTCTTT. This codes for CASSLVRGANTEAFF. The full variable domain, its missing parts supplied by reference TRBV7-9 and TRBJ1-1, is DTGVSQNPRHKITKRGQNVTFRCDPISEHNRLYWYRQTLGQGPEFLTYFQNEAQLEKSRLLSDRFSAERPKGSFSTLEIQRTEQGDSAMYLCASSLVRGANTEAFFGQGTRLTVV.

A remark on this clonotype: At one end the junction does not follow the germline gene, possibly because of a read error. J is TRBJ2-5 and V is TRBV6-2 or TRBV6-3; TRBD2 matches 11 bases. This CDR3 has 17 residues. CDR1 MNHEY and CDR2 SVGEGT come from the germline V gene. CDR3 in amino acids: CAGSYLLLAGATQTQYF. The CDR3 DNA is TGTGCCGGCAGTTACCTACTACTAGCGGGGGCCACACAGACCCAGTACTTC.

There are many counts of this clonotype. The chain couples TRBV28 to TRBJ1-5; 9 nucleotides line up with TRBD1. Unmatched junction bases numbered 16, after V lost 5 bases and J lost 2 bases. Germline CDR1 MDHEN, CDR2 SYDVKM. The CDR3 consists of 19 residues. CDR3: CASSALAIRRDRGNQPQHF. The CDR3 nucleotides read TGTGCCAGCAGTGCACTAGCCATCCGTAGGGACAGGGGCAATCAGCCCCAGCATTTT. The full variable domain, completed using reference TRBV28 and TRBJ1-5, is DVKVTQSSRYLVKRTGEKVFLECVQDMDHENMFWYRQDPGLGLRLIYFSYDVKMKEKGDIPEGYSVSREKKERFSLILESASTNQTSMYLCASSALAIRRDRGNQPQHFGDGTRLSIL.

Remarks on this clonotype: This clone may be a read error of a much larger clone one base away. The J gene is TRBJ2-5, the V gene TRBV25-1; D perhaps matches TRBD2 (5 bases). CDR1 and CDR2 from the germline V gene are MGHDK and SYGVNS. The CDR3 has 12 residues. This CDR3 reads CASSELGETQCF. CDR3 nucleotides: TGTGCCAGCAGTGAATTGGGAGAGACCCAGTGCTTC.

This clonotype ranks as medium-sized. The genes are TRBV6-1 and TRBJ2-7; D is perhaps TRBD2 (6 bases). Looked up from germline, CDR1 is MNHNS and CDR2 is SASEGT. Trimming took 8 bases from V and 4 from J, leaving 9 bases between them. The CDR3 has 11 residues. CDR3 sequence: CASRGTYEQYF. In DNA form, the CDR3 reads TGTGCCAGCCGGGGGACGTACGAGCAGTACTTC.